These T cell receptor beta chains were read from a single sample in a study of blood T cell repertoires in COVID-19. Sequenced by immunoSEQ multiplex PCR; TCRdb stores in-frame clones only, minus some. This sample has over 25,000 clones; around 89% occur once, and the top ten carry 3.5%. Material: peripheral blood. These receptors all stem from a human donor in a cohort sampled during active COVID-19. Each CDR3 is given without its conserved first and last residue.

CDR3 length	V gene	J gene	CDR3 protein
9	TRBV20-1	TRBJ2-7	SLLAGYEQY
15	TRBV4-2	TRBJ2-3	ASSQDRQGAPTDTQY
11	TRBV6-1	TRBJ1-4	ASSEEQGEKLF
15	TRBV19	TRBJ2-6	ASSPGTGASGANVLT
10	TRBV18	TRBJ2-1	ASSPRANEQF
11	TRBV28	TRBJ1-2	ASRGAGVGGYT
13	TRBV2	TRBJ1-6	ASKGGDRGNSPLH
12	TRBV21-1	TRBJ1-1	ASSKVTGSVGAF
12	TRBV3-1/TRBV3-2	TRBJ2-3	ASSSRTNADTQY
16	TRBV6-4	TRBJ2-1	ASSGGGGDLSSYNEQF
13	TRBV19	TRBJ2-2	ASSRGQGGDGELF
14	TRBV19	TRBJ2-2	ASSIASGGLTGELF
14	TRBV21-1	TRBJ1-2	ASSSTGVQGAFGYT
14	TRBV7-2	TRBJ2-3	ASSSRSGGGTDTQY
11	TRBV6-6	TRBJ2-5	ASKTGGQETQY
12	TRBV18	TRBJ1-5	ASSPGAGNQPQH
13	TRBV5-4	TRBJ2-7	ASSPETSPLYEQY
14	TRBV5-1	TRBJ1-1	ASSLGQGAVNTEAF
12	TRBV7-2	TRBJ2-5	ASSPGTRGETQY
12	TRBV15	TRBJ2-3	ATSRPGLPDTQY
15	TRBV7-2	TRBJ1-1	ASSWVPGQGAQTEAF
15	TRBV7-9	TRBJ2-5	ASSFGTSGGAQETQY
11	TRBV6-5	TRBJ1-1	ASSYSDRSEAF
13	TRBV5-5	TRBJ2-4	ASSPTGVGKNIQY
13	TRBV7-9	TRBJ1-5	ASSLSGQGNQPQH
13	TRBV3-1/TRBV3-2	TRBJ1-3	ASRGQLLSGNTIY
13	TRBV4-1	TRBJ2-1	ASSRETGVYNEQF
12	TRBV6-1	TRBJ1-2	ASSEGSGNYGYT
13	TRBV4-1	TRBJ2-5	ASSQDFGGRETQY
11	TRBV11-2	TRBJ1-2	ASSQDRGYGYT
12	TRBV7-9	TRBJ2-7	ASSPGTGSYEQY
11	TRBV6-2/TRBV6-3	TRBJ2-5	ASSYGPGETQY
10	TRBV18	TRBJ2-7	ASSAGTYEQY
11	TRBV7-2	TRBJ1-2	ASSHGQTYGYT
12	TRBV18	TRBJ1-2	ASSPDSINYGYT
11	TRBV6-1	TRBJ2-6	ASSEGTANVLT
13	TRBV4-3	TRBJ1-5	ASSQAIGAQGPQH
11	TRBV6-5	TRBJ1-2	ASSTGGRRGYT
11	TRBV2	TRBJ2-5	ASSEERWETQY
16	TRBV24-1	TRBJ1-5	ATSDPDRAWGSNQPQH
12	TRBV28	TRBJ1-1	ASKLTVANTEAF
12	TRBV4-2	TRBJ2-7	ASSRDRGKNEQY
12	TRBV5-1	TRBJ1-1	ASSYDRGNTEAF
11	TRBV30	TRBJ2-7	AWSYGTTYEQY
13	TRBV27	TRBJ2-5	ASSSGTGGRETQY
14	TRBV15	TRBJ2-5	ATSRDWSRVQETQY
13	TRBV2	TRBJ1-5	ASREDSTRNQPQH
13	TRBV9	TRBJ2-3	ASSVSGGGTDTQY
11	TRBV12-3/TRBV12-4	TRBJ1-1	ASSLGMNTEAF
13	TRBV5-6	TRBJ1-5	ASSLEGGADQPQH